This T cell receptor (beta chain) is drawn from a study of blood T cell repertoires in COVID-19. V gave up 8 bases and J gave up 4 bases; unmatched junction bases: 8. The CDR3 extends over 15 amino acids. The germline gives CDR1 LNHDA, CDR2 SQIVND (reference sequence). Assay: immunoSEQ multiplex PCR; the TCRdb copy retains only in-frame clones and omits some. Here the sample spans 150,000 to 200,000 clones, around 90% being singletons. The source material was peripheral blood. This clonotype was obtained from a man younger than 30 with acute or convalescent COVID-19. This chain joins TRBV19 and TRBJ1-1, with 12 positions matching TRBD1. As DNA, the CDR3 is TGTGCCAGTGCCCGGGACAGGGGGCCGAGCACTGAAGCTTTCTTT. The encoded protein is CASARDRGPSTEAFF.